The clone carrying this TCR beta chain came up many times. The data derive from a study of blood T cells in healthy people across ages. CDR1 SGHKS and CDR2 YYEKEE come from the germline V gene (reference sequence). This CDR3 is built from 15 residues. V was pared by 4 bases and J by 3 bases, with 3 bases of the junction left unmatched. A second PCR, run for roughly 6 to 11 cycles, used a sample-barcoded 5' primer plus a J-beta primer mix. TCRdb reprocessed the 5' RACE reads with MiXCR, giving one entry per CDR3 protein. This table holds around 650,000 distinct CDR3 sequences, roughly 41% found once. This clonotype originated in a man aged 80 or over in good health. The sample comprised blood. The rearrangement uses TRBV5-5 and TRBJ2-1; 11 bases align to TRBD1. The CDR3 coding sequence is TGTGCCAGCAGCGCGGGACAGGGGGTCTACAATGAGCAGTTCTTC. It is translated as CASSAGQGVYNEQFF.